The 9 T cell receptor beta chains below come from one sample, sequenced in a study of PD-L1 blockade in urothelial cancer. Profiling relied on immunoSEQ multiplex PCR, and the TCRdb table lists in-frame clones only, not all of them. In the table there are tens of thousands of clones, under 95% of which are singletons. The time point here: peripheral blood 6 weeks after treatment start. This specimen consisted of PBMCs, obtained around atezolizumab (anti-PD-L1) treatment. These receptors all come from a woman aged 60 to 75 with urothelial cancer.

The chain carries TRBV10-3 and TRBJ2-6; possible D gene TRBD1, 6 bases. CDR3 size: 15 residues. The V gene's germline CDR1 is ENHRY and CDR2 SYGVKD. V dropped 6 bases and J dropped 4 bases, with 13 bases sitting between them. Here the CDR3 reads CAISISGAGANVLTF. CDR3 bases: TGTGCCATCAGCATTTCAGGGGCCGGGGCCAACGTCCTGACTTTC.

In this sample, this clone turned up once. The genes are TRBV6-5 and TRBJ2-5; D is unclear. Germline-derived CDR1 and CDR2 are MNHEY and SVGAGI. Trimming took off 11 bases at V and 2 bases at J, with 21 bases between the two ends. The CDR3 has 15 amino acids. CDR3 DNA: TGTGCCCCTACCCCCCCCGAACAGAGACAAGAGACCCAGTACTTC. It codes for CAPTPPEQRQETQYF.

The chain employs TRBV2 and TRBJ2-3, with D tentatively TRBD2 (5 bases). Germline V CDR1 and CDR2: SNHLY, FYNNEI. The CDR3 consists of 13 residues. V was shortened by 1 base and J by 8 bases, with 10 bases between the two germline ends. CDR3 loop: CASSEVGALTQYF. The CDR3 nucleotides are TGTGCCAGCAGTGAAGTGGGAGCGCTTACGCAGTATTTT.

The gene calls are TRBV5-1 and TRBJ2-2; TRBD1 matches at 7 bases. There are 14 residues in the CDR3. The trim removed 2 bases at V and 6 bases at J, leaving 4 bases unmatched. CDR1 and CDR2 from the germline V gene are SGHRS and YFSETQ. The CDR3 reads CASSFDTGAGELFF. The CDR3 DNA follows: TGCGCCAGCAGCTTTGATACAGGGGCCGGGGAGCTGTTTTTT.

The V call is TRBV27, the J call TRBJ2-7; 12 bases agree with TRBD2. The CDR3 consists of 21 residues. J gave up 2 bases and V 2 bases, and 19 bases lay outside the gene matches. Germline CDR1 is MNHEY and CDR2 is SMNVEV (reference sequence). The CDR3 bases are TGTGCCAGCAGTTTACATACCCCGGGGCCTAGCGGGAGGGCCGGCGCCTACGAGCAGTACTTC. Translated: CASSLHTPGPSGRAGAYEQYF.

The gene calls are TRBV7-9 and TRBJ2-5; D unresolved. The CDR3 contains 13 residues. From germline, CDR1 is SEHNR and CDR2 FQNEAQ (reference sequence). The V gene lost 2 bases and the J gene lost 5 bases, with 9 bases spanning the gap. The CDR3 region is CASSLSPAETQYF. CDR3 in DNA: TGTGCCAGCAGCTTAAGTCCCGCGGAGACCCAGTACTTC.

The gene calls are TRBV11-2 and TRBJ2-7; 11 bases are a match to TRBD2. Germline loops: CDR1 SGHAT, CDR2 FQNNGV. V trimming: 5 bases; J trimming: 5 bases; junction bases outside the gene matches: 11. This CDR3 spans 16 amino acids. CDR3 DNA sequence: TGTGCCAGCAGCCATAGCGGGGGGGCCTTTTTCGACGAGCAGTACTTC. Amino acid sequence: CASSHSGGAFFDEQYF.

CDR3 amino acids: CASSRLRQETQYF. The CDR3 DNA reads TGTGCCAGCAGCCGATTGCGCCAAGAGACCCAGTACTTC. The chain is built from TRBV7-2 and TRBJ2-5; D unclear. The V gene's germline CDR1 is SGHTA and CDR2 FQGNSA. The V and J ends lost 5 bases and 1 base respectively, with 8 bases between them. The CDR3 is 13 residues long.

The chain uses TRBV27 and TRBJ2-7; D perhaps matches TRBD1 (6 bases). CDR1 MNHEY and CDR2 SMNVEV come from the germline V gene (reference sequence). The CDR3 loop spans 13 amino acids. V was shortened by 8 bases and J by 3 bases, with 14 bases between the two germline ends. In DNA, the CDR3 is TGTGCCAGCCGCTCATACAGGGTCTACGAGCAGTACTTC. Protein: CASRSYRVYEQYF.